One and the same sample provided the 10 T cell receptor beta chains below, sequenced in a study of cytomegalovirus exposure and HLA in healthy donors. The PCR made use of 60 Vbeta and 13 Jbeta primers. The repertoire was sequenced with immunoSEQ multiplex PCR; TCRdb's copy has only in-frame clones and lacks some. This table holds approximately 27,000 clones, 50% to 75% found once. Source material: PBMCs. The receptors come from a male donor in good health and CMV-seropositive.

The chain carries TRBV2 and TRBJ2-3; D unresolved. Looked up from germline, CDR1 is SNHLY and CDR2 is FYNNEI. This CDR3 contains 15 residues. Trimming cost V 4 bases and J 4 bases, with 15 bases left between them. Here the CDR3 reads CASSVLLTSPDTQYF. For the CDR3, the DNA is TGTGCCAGCAGTGTACTATTAACCTCGCCAGATACGCAGTATTTT. The full variable domain, completed using reference TRBV2 and TRBJ2-3, is EPEVTQTPSHQVTQMGQEVILRCVPISNHLYFYWYRQILGQKVEFLVSFYNNEISEKSEIFDDQFSVERPDGSNFTLKIRSTKLEDSAMYFCASSVLLTSPDTQYFGPGTRLTVL.

The chain is built from TRBV14 and TRBJ1-3; D not certain. The CDR3 has 14 residues. CDR1 SGHDN and CDR2 FVKESK come from the germline V gene. V gave up 5 bases and J gave up 12 bases, with 20 bases separating them. CDR3 loop: CASSYNAGSGNIYF. The DNA of the CDR3 is TGTGCCAGCAGCTACAACGCGGGGTCCGGGAACATATATTTT.

This chain joins TRBV19 and TRBJ1-5, with a tentative D call TRBD1 (5 bases). With 7 bases removed from V and 2 bases from J, the gap between germline ends came to 15 bases. The CDR3 consists of 15 residues. Germline loops: CDR1 LNHDA, CDR2 SQIVND (reference sequence). The CDR3 nucleotides read TGTGCCAGTAATATCCAGGGCCGTGGCAATCAGCCCCAGCATTTT. Translation: CASNIQGRGNQPQHF.

The chain recombines TRBV9 with TRBJ1-2; TRBD1 aligns across 7 bases. Germline trimming cut 5 bases from V and 2 bases from J; bases unmatched to any gene: 9. This CDR3 has 15 residues. The V gene's germline CDR1 is SGDLS and CDR2 YYNGEE. In nucleotides, the CDR3 is TGTGCCAGCAGATCTTCTTGGGACAGCAACTATGGCTACACCTTC. It translates to CASRSSWDSNYGYTF. The variable domain in full, completed from reference TRBV9 and TRBJ1-2, reads DSGVTQTPKHLITATGQRVTLRCSPRSGDLSVYWYQQSLDQGLQFLIQYYNGEERAKGNILERFSAQQFPDLHSELNLSSLELGDSALYFCASRSSWDSNYGYTFGSGTRLTVV.

This sequence joins TRBV6-4 and TRBJ2-3; TRBD1 aligns across 8 bases. Germline CDR1 reads MRHNA; CDR2 reads SNTAGT. The CDR3 covers 15 residues. The V and J ends lost 6 bases and 2 bases, in that order; junction bases with no gene match: 7. In DNA, the CDR3 is TGTGCCAGCAGCGAGGACAGGGATCACACAGATACGCAGTATTTT. Translated: CASSEDRDHTDTQYF.

Points on this clone: The junction departs from germline at one end; a sequencing error may be responsible. This chain links TRBV7-7 with TRBJ2-1, with TRBD2 matching over 9 bases. Germline CDR1 SSHAT, CDR2 FNYEAQ (reference sequence). CDR3 length equals 15 residues. For the CDR3, the DNA is TGTGCTAGCAGCCCCATGGCTAGCGGGACGGGTGAGCAGTTCTTC. Translation: CASSPMASGTGEQFF.

The chain employs TRBV5-1 and TRBJ2-2, with D perhaps matching TRBD2 (6 bases). CDR1 is SGHRS, CDR2 YFSETQ, per germline. The CDR3 length is 15 residues. Trimming pared 0 bases from V and 5 bases from J, leaving 11 bases between. The CDR3 nucleotides are TGCGCCAGCAGCTTGGATGCGGGGCGGACCGGGGAGCTGTTTTTT. Residues: CASSLDAGRTGELFF.

This rearrangement joins TRBV7-2 to TRBJ1-1; D is unclear. CDR1 and CDR2 from the germline V gene are SGHTA and FQGNSA. The CDR3 consists of 12 residues. V was shortened by 1 base and J by 7 bases, with 7 bases between the two germline ends. This CDR3 reads CASSLGGDEAFF. The DNA of the CDR3 is TGTGCCAGCAGCTTAGGCGGGGATGAAGCTTTCTTT.

A few counts support this clone. Compared with germline, one end of the junction differs, possibly owing to a read error. V and J are TRBV10-3 and TRBJ1-1; the match to TRBD1 covers 10 bases. This CDR3 contains 11 residues. The V gene's germline CDR1 is ENHRY and CDR2 SYGVKD. As DNA, the CDR3 is TGTGCCATCAGAGCCGACAGGGGGCCAATCTTT. This encodes CAIRADRGPIF.

The table lists this clone with a few counts. This chain connects TRBV29-1 to TRBJ2-5; 13 bases line up with TRBD2. This CDR3 is 13 amino acids long. With 4 bases clipped from V and 7 bases from J, the junction kept 3 bases outside the gene matches. The germline V gene encodes CDR1 SQVTM and CDR2 ANQGSEA. CDR3 protein: CSVGLAGGVTQYF. The CDR3 coding sequence is TGCAGCGTTGGACTAGCGGGGGGTGTGACCCAGTACTTC.